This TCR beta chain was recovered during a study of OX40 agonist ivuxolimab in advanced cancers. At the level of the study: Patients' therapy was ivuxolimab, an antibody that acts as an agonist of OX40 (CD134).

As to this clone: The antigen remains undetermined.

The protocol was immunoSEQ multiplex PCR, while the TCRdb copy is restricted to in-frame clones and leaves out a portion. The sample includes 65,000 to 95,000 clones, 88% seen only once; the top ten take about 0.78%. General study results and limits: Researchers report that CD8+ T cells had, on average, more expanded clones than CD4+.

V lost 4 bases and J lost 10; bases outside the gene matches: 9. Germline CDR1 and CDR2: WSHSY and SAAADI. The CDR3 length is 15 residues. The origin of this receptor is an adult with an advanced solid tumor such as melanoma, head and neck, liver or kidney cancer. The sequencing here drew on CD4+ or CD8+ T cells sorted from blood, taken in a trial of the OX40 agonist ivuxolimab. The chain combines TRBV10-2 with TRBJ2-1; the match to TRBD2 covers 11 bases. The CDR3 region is CASSGELAGDREQFF. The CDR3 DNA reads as TGCGCCAGCAGTGGGGAACTAGCGGGAGATCGGGAGCAGTTCTTC.